This entry lists 9 T cell receptor beta chains sequenced from one sample in a study of molecular identifiers for immune sequencing clone quantification. TCRdb processed the PCR reads anew with MiXCR; each CDR3 protein has one entry. Counted here are nearly 55,000 distinct CDR3 sequences, roughly 36% occurring once; the ten biggest clones make up 3.5% to 4.5%. Sequencing was done on a sample of naive CD8+ T cells from blood, with Jurkat cell RNA spiked in. The subset here: FACS-sorted CD8+CD4-CCR7+CD45RA+ naive T cells. These TCRs come from a human donor in good health. Some libraries in this study had Jurkat cell RNA spiked in.

V is TRBV28 and J is TRBJ1-4; D is ambiguous. The CDR3 has 13 residues. Germline values: CDR1 MDHEN, CDR2 SYDVKM. Between the trimmed V and J ends, which lost 7 bases and 7 bases, there was a span of 13 bases. CDR3 nucleotides: TGTGCCAGCACCAACGTGGGTGTTGAAAAACTGTTTTTT. It encodes CASTNVGVEKLFF.

The chain employs TRBV7-9 and TRBJ2-2; possible D gene TRBD2, 6 bases. Trimming removed 1 base from V and 6 bases from J, with 12 bases in between. CDR1 is SEHNR, CDR2 FQNEAQ, per germline (reference sequence). The CDR3 runs 15 residues. The CDR3 DNA reads TGTGCCAGCAGCTTAGATTCCTCGGGGGCCGGGGAGCTGTTTTTT. It yields the protein CASSLDSSGAGELFF. Full variable domain (missing parts from reference TRBV7-9 and TRBJ2-2): DTGVSQNPRHKITKRGQNVTFRCDPISEHNRLYWYRQTLGQGPEFLTYFQNEAQLEKSRLLSDRFSAERPKGSFSTLEIQRTEQGDSAMYLCASSLDSSGAGELFFGEGSRLTVL.

This clonotype was counted many times. V and J are TRBV11-2 and TRBJ2-7; no reliable D call. V lost 1 base and J 5 bases, leaving 9 bases between the germline ends. This CDR3 contains 13 residues. From germline, CDR1 is SGHAT and CDR2 FQNNGV. The CDR3 here is CASSLAPGHEQYF. The CDR3, as DNA: TGTGCCAGCAGCTTAGCGCCAGGTCACGAGCAGTACTTC. Full variable domain (remainder filled in from reference TRBV11-2 and TRBJ2-7): EAGVAQSPRYKIIEKRQSVAFWCNPISGHATLYWYQQILGQGPKLLIQFQNNGVVDDSQLPKDRFSAERLKGVDSTLKIQPAKLEDSAVYLCASSLAPGHEQYFGPGTRLTVT.

This clonotype has only a few counts. The chain uses TRBV5-6 and TRBJ2-5, with 8 bases aligning to TRBD1. Trimming took 4 bases from V and 10 from J; bases not matched to a gene: 9. CDR1 and CDR2 from the germline V gene are SGHDT and YYEEEE. This CDR3 has 13 amino acids. This CDR3 reads CASSPGTGGHQYF. CDR3 bases: TGTGCCAGCAGCCCTGGGACAGGCGGCCACCAGTACTTC.

At least ten counts were recorded for this clonotype. The gene calls are TRBV27 and TRBJ2-7; D is tentatively TRBD1 or TRBD2 (5 bases each). Trimming cost V 8 bases and J 4 bases, with 15 bases left between them. The CDR3 is made up of 13 amino acids. Germline V gene data show CDR1 as MNHEY and CDR2 as SMNVEV (reference sequence). The CDR3 DNA follows: TGTGCCAGCGGACTGGGGCCCCCTTACGAGCAGTACTTC. It yields the protein CASGLGPPYEQYF.

The sample holds many counts of this clonotype. The chain has TRBV5-4 and TRBJ2-2; unclear D gene. Looked up from germline, CDR1 is SGHNT and CDR2 is YYREEE (reference sequence). V was clipped by 4 bases and J by 1 base, with 11 bases between them. This CDR3 spans 15 amino acids. CDR3 in amino acids: CASSPVVGNTGELFF. The CDR3 bases are TGTGCCAGCAGCCCCGTAGTGGGGAACACCGGGGAGCTGTTTTTT.

In nucleotides, the CDR3 is TGTGCCAGCAGTTTCTCTAGCGGGAATGAGCAGTTCTTC. This codes for CASSFSSGNEQFF. This chain joins TRBV6-5 and TRBJ2-1, with 8 bases identical to TRBD2. Germline V gives CDR1 MNHEY, CDR2 SVGAGI. The length of the CDR3 is 13 residues. V shed 4 bases, J shed 7 bases, and the junction held 3 bases outside the gene matches.

Remarks on this clonotype: This may be a read error, as it is one base from a much larger clone. The chain is built from TRBV6-2 or TRBV6-3 and TRBJ1-5, with D maybe TRBD1 (6 bases). CDR3 size: 15 residues. Germline CDR1 reads MNHEY; CDR2 reads SVGEGT. The CDR3 DNA reads as TGTGCCAGCAGCAAACGGGGGGCCATCGGTCAGCCCCAGCAATTT. It is translated as CASSKRGAIGQPQQF.

There are many counts of this clonotype. V and J are TRBV20-1 and TRBJ2-7; D perhaps matches TRBD2 (5 bases). CDR1 and CDR2 (germline): DFQATT, SNEGSKA (reference sequence). This CDR3 comprises 14 residues. Trimming pared 6 bases from V and 3 bases from J, leaving 18 bases between. The CDR3 nucleotides read TGCAGTGCACGAACCGGGAATCGGGTCTACGAGCAGTACTTC. It translates to CSARTGNRVYEQYF.